Shown below are 17 T cell receptor beta chains from a single sample sequenced in a study of CD8 T cells in ankylosing spondylitis. Using its own MiXCR run on the 5' RACE reads, TCRdb lists one record per CDR3 protein. This table holds roughly 280,000 distinct CDR3 sequences, about 19% found once. The sample comprised blood, either unsorted or a sorted T cell fraction (not recorded which). All receptors come from a male donor with ankylosing spondylitis or in good health (not recorded which).

CDR3 sequence reads: CASSYSTGGRGGELFF. The CDR3 DNA is TGTGCCAGCAGTTACTCAACAGGGGGCCGCGGCGGGGAGCTGTTTTTT. The chain couples TRBV6-5 to TRBJ2-2, with TRBD1 identical over 9 bases. Per the germline V gene, CDR1 is MNHEY and CDR2 is SVGAGI. There are 16 residues in the CDR3. With V trimmed by 0 bases and J by 7 bases, 6 bases remained unmatched.

This clonotype was counted at least ten times. In nucleotides, the CDR3 is TGTGCCAGCAGCGTAGGGGGCCAGCTCGGAAACACCATATATTTT. Encoded protein: CASSVGGQLGNTIYF. The chain couples TRBV9 to TRBJ1-3; D might be TRBD1 (5 bases). Germline CDR1 SGDLS, CDR2 YYNGEE. The CDR3 is made up of 15 amino acids. V lost 0 bases to trimming and J lost 4 bases, with 11 bases between them.

The rearrangement uses TRBV5-1 and TRBJ1-2; no clear D. The ends were cut back, 3 bases at V and 7 bases at J, with 16 bases in the middle. This CDR3 comprises 14 residues. Germline V gene lookup returns CDR1 SGHRS and CDR2 YFSETQ. CDR3 sequence (DNA): TGCGCCAGCAGCTACCTCAGGACGGGCCTTGGCTACACCTTC. Amino acid sequence: CASSYLRTGLGYTF.

In regard to this clonotype: The CDR3 does not close with the conserved phenylalanine or tryptophan, likely indicating a read error. Because the CDR3's place on the DNA is in doubt, the DNA is left out and the CDR3 is given as listed by TCRdb. This sequence joins TRBV12-3 or TRBV12-4 and TRBJ2-7; TRBD1 was called by the table and not checked on the DNA. The CDR3 spans 12 amino acids, including both terminal residues. The CDR3: CASSLPGQGATI.

This clonotype was seen a handful of times. V usage is TRBV7-2 and J usage is TRBJ2-5; 8 bases are shared with TRBD1. V was pared by 4 bases and J by 7 bases, with 14 bases of the junction left unmatched. The germline gives CDR1 SGHTA, CDR2 FQGNSA. The CDR3 length is 16 residues. The CDR3 loop is CASSSAPGQAFRTQYF. For the CDR3, the DNA is TGTGCCAGCAGCTCAGCGCCGGGACAGGCATTTAGGACCCAGTACTTC.

This clonotype occurred many times. This sequence joins TRBV5-5 and TRBJ1-1; 11 nucleotides line up with TRBD1. CDR1 and CDR2 (germline): SGHKS, YYEKEE (reference sequence). The V segment lost 4 bases and the J segment 3 bases; nucleotides outside the gene matches: 2. CDR3 length: 14 amino acids. The CDR3 DNA reads TGTGCCAGCAGCGGACAGGGGGCGGACACTGAAGCTTTCTTT. Translated, it gives CASSGQGADTEAFF.

The V call is TRBV18, the J call TRBJ2-5; D not resolved. There are 14 residues in the CDR3. V was shortened by 0 bases and J by 5 bases, with 10 bases between the two germline ends. Per the germline V gene, CDR1 is KGHSH and CDR2 is LQKENI. The chain's CDR3 is CASSPPRVGETQYF. The CDR3 DNA reads TGTGCCAGCTCACCACCCCGGGTAGGCGAGACCCAGTACTTC.

The chain couples TRBV7-8 to TRBJ2-4; 7 nucleotides align to TRBD2. Germline CDR1 SGHVS, CDR2 FQNEAQ. The trim removed 1 base at V and 0 bases at J, leaving 3 bases unmatched. The CDR3 sequence is 16 residues long. CDR3 nucleotides: TGTGCCAGCAGCTTAGTCACTAGCGCAGCCAAAAACATTCAGTACTTC. It codes for CASSLVTSAAKNIQYF.

In this sample, this clonotype turned up a few times. This chain uses TRBV10-3 with TRBJ2-7; TRBD2 agrees at 9 bases. In germline, CDR1 is ENHRY, CDR2 SYGVKD. CDR3 length: 16 amino acids. After removal of 0 bases from V and 3 bases from J, the junction contained 6 bases not matched to a gene. The CDR3 here is CAISESGASGVYEQYV. CDR3 in DNA: TGTGCCATCAGTGAGTCTGGTGCTAGCGGGGTCTACGAGCAGTACGTC.

This clonotype was counted ten times or more. The V and J genes are TRBV7-6 and TRBJ1-5; D is undetermined. Trimming removed 5 bases from V and 2 bases from J, with 7 bases in between. This CDR3 has 13 residues. Germline CDR1 reads SGHVS; CDR2 reads FNYEAQ. The chain's CDR3 is CASSAAGNQPQHF. The CDR3 nucleotides are TGTGCCAGCAGCGCTGCCGGCAATCAGCCCCAGCATTTT. Together with reference TRBV7-6 and TRBJ1-5, the CDR3 gives the full variable domain: GAGVSQSPRYKVTKRGQDVALRCDPISGHVSLYWYRQALGQGPEFLTYFNYEAQQDKSGLPNDRFSAERPEGSISTLTIQRTEQRDSAMYRCASSAAGNQPQHFGDGTRLSIL.

A few counts support this clonotype. The chain recombines TRBV11-2 with TRBJ1-1; perhaps TRBD1 as D (5 bases). Germline-derived CDR1 and CDR2 are SGHAT and FQNNGV. Trimming stripped 5 bases from V and 0 bases from J, with 16 bases between. This CDR3 contains 16 residues. CDR3: CASSPQGLGMNTEAFF. The CDR3, as DNA: TGTGCCAGCAGCCCTCAGGGACTTGGGATGAACACTGAAGCTTTCTTT.

CDR3 nucleotides: TGTGCCAGCAGCAAAGCAGCGGGAGGGGCTTCTAGCACAGATACGCAGTATTTT. It translates to CASSKAAGGASSTDTQYF. The J gene is TRBJ2-3, the V gene TRBV21-1; the DNA was not compared with TRBD2, the D call given in the table. TRBV21-1 is a listed pseudogene. The CDR3 length is 18 residues.

Ten or more counts support this clonotype. The V and J genes are TRBV5-8 and TRBJ1-4; 7 positions agree with TRBD1. CDR1 is SGHTS and CDR2 is YDEGEE in the germline V gene. After removal of 6 bases from V and 8 bases from J, the junction contained 13 bases not matched to a gene. The CDR3 has 15 amino acids. Here the CDR3 DNA reads TGTGCCAGCAACTCACTAGGGGGCGCGGGCGAAAAACTGTTTTTT. This gives the protein CASNSLGGAGEKLFF. The full variable domain, with the rest looked up from reference TRBV5-8 and TRBJ1-4, is EAGVTQSPTHLIKTRGQQATLRCSPISGHTSVYWYQQALGLGLQFLLWYDEGEERNRGNFPPRFSGRQFPNYSSELNVNALELEDSALYLCASNSLGGAGEKLFFGSGTQLSVL.

This chain uses TRBV5-1 with TRBJ2-1, with TRBD2 as a possible D gene (6 bases). Per germline, CDR1 SGHRS and CDR2 YFSETQ. V was cut by 4 bases and J by 3 bases, with 14 bases left in between. This CDR3 has 15 amino acids. The chain's CDR3 is CASSRGSGYYNEQFF. The CDR3 coding sequence is TGCGCCAGCAGCCGAGGTAGCGGATACTACAATGAGCAGTTCTTC.

The genes are TRBV7-6 and TRBJ1-1, with D hard to call. Germline assignment: CDR1 SGHVS and CDR2 FNYEAQ. Trimming took 7 bases from V and 4 from J, leaving 16 bases between them. The CDR3 totals 14 residues. Written as DNA, the CDR3 is TGTGCCAGCACCCGGACCCAGTCCGGCACTGAAGCTTTCTTT. Its protein is CASTRTQSGTEAFF.

V is TRBV6-2 or TRBV6-3 and J is TRBJ2-2; TRBD2 agrees at 14 bases. This CDR3 has 16 amino acids. The ends lost 6 bases at V and 3 bases at J; junction bases unmatched: 3. Germline CDR1 MNHEY, CDR2 SVGEGT. The CDR3 reads CASRRLAGGYTGELFF. CDR3 DNA: TGTGCCAGCAGAAGACTAGCGGGAGGGTACACCGGGGAGCTGTTTTTT.

V usage is TRBV5-1 and J usage is TRBJ2-1, with D hard to call. The CDR3 spans 14 residues. V lost 6 bases and J lost 2, with 12 bases in between. The V gene's germline CDR1 is SGHRS and CDR2 YFSETQ. CDR3 coding DNA: TGCGCCAGCAATTCGGGCACGACCTACAATGAGCAGTTCTTC. Translating gives CASNSGTTYNEQFF.